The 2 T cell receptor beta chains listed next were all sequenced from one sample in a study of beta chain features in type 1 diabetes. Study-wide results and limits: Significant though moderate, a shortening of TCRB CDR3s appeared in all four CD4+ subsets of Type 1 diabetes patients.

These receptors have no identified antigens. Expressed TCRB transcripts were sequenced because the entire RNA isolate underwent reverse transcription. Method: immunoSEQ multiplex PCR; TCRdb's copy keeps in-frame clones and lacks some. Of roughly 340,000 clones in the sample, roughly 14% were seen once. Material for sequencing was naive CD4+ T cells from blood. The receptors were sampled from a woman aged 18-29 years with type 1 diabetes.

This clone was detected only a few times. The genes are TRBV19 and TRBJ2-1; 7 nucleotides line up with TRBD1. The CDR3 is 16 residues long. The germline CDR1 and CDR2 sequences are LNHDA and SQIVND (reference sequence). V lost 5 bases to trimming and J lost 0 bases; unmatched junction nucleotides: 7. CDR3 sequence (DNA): TGTGCCAGTAGTGGGACAGCTCAGAGCTCCTACAATGAGCAGTTCTTC. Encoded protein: CASSGTAQSSYNEQFF.

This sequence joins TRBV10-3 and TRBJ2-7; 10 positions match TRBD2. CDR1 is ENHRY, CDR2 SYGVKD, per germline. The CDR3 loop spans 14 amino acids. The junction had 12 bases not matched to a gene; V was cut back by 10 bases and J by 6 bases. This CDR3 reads CATRGAGGPGEQYV. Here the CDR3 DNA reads TGTGCCACCCGTGGAGCGGGAGGGCCGGGCGAGCAGTACGTC.